This is a list of T cell receptor beta chains from one sample in a study of cytomegalovirus exposure and HLA in healthy donors. Assay used: immunoSEQ multiplex PCR; TCRdb lists only in-frame clones, some missing. This table holds around 130,000 clones, more than 8% found once. The source material was PBMCs. The receptors here all came from a man aged 40-50 years in good health and CMV-seronegative. CDR3s include the opening cysteine and the closing phenylalanine or tryptophan. The D gene is left open where the match is weak. Not all rows give a size; the values are once, few, many and, for expanded clones, a class.

v_gene	abundance	j_gene	d_gene	CDR3nt	CDR3aa
TRBV28	few	TRBJ1-2	.	TGTGCCAGCAGTTCCTTTACAGGGAACTATGGCTACACCTTC	CASSSFTGNYGYTF
TRBV11-3	few	TRBJ2-2	TRBD2	TGTGCCAGCAGCTTAGGGCTAGCGGAGAACACCGGGGAGCTGTTTTTT	CASSLGLAENTGELFF
TRBV28	.	TRBJ2-1	.	TGTGCCAGCACTACCAACCCTCTACCTACCTACAATGAGCAGTTCTTC	CASTTNPLPTYNEQFF
TRBV9	few	TRBJ2-1	TRBD2	TGTGCCAGCAGCCCTGGGACTACGGGGTCGAATGAGCAGTTCTTC	CASSPGTTGSNEQFF
TRBV9	.	TRBJ2-3	TRBD1	TGTGCCAGCAGCGTCCGGGACAGGTACACAGATACGCAGTATTTT	CASSVRDRYTDTQYF
TRBV29-1	.	TRBJ2-5	.	TGCAGCGTTGAACCGGACGGGAGAGGGGAGACCCAGTACTTC	CSVEPDGRGETQYF
TRBV6-6	few	TRBJ1-4	.	TGTGCCAGCAGTTACCAGGTCAACCCAGGAGAAAAACTGTTTTTT	CASSYQVNPGEKLFF
TRBV4-1	few	TRBJ1-5	.	TGCGCCAGCAGCCAAGATGTTTCCGTCAATCAGCCCCAGCATTTT	CASSQDVSVNQPQHF
TRBV6-1	few	TRBJ1-4	TRBD1	TGTGCCAGCAGGCGACAGGGTGCAGGTGAAAAACTGTTTTTT	CASRRQGAGEKLFF
TRBV4-3	few	TRBJ2-1	.	TGCGCCAGCAGCCAAGATGTGGGGCACTCCTACAATGAGCAGTTCTTC	CASSQDVGHSYNEQFF
TRBV4-3	few	TRBJ2-2	.	TGCGCCAGCAGCCAAGGGTTGACGGGGACGAACACCGGGGAGCTGTTTTTT	CASSQGLTGTNTGELFF
TRBV12-5	few	TRBJ2-5	.	TGTGCTAGTGGGGGCAACCAAGAGACCCAGTACTTC	CASGGNQETQYF
TRBV4-1	few	TRBJ2-1	.	TGCGCCAGCAGCCAGACGGGACTCCCCTCCTACAATGAGCAGTTCTTC	CASSQTGLPSYNEQFF
TRBV5-4	few	TRBJ1-6	.	TGTGCCACCGGAGTAAGCTCCTATAATTCACCCCTCCACTTT	CATGVSSYNSPLHF
TRBV5-4	.	TRBJ1-4	TRBD1	TGTGCCAGCAGCTCGGGACAGGGGGGTGAAAAACTGTTTTTT	CASSSGQGGEKLFF
TRBV6-5	.	TRBJ1-1	TRBD1	TGTGCCAGCAGCCGCGGACAGGGTTTTTACACTGAAGCTTTCTTT	CASSRGQGFYTEAFF
TRBV4-1	few	TRBJ1-1	.	TGCGCCAGCAGCCAAGAAGAGCGGAGCCTCGGGATGAACACTGAAGCTTTCTTT	CASSQEERSLGMNTEAFF
TRBV7-9	few	TRBJ2-1	.	TGTGCCAGCAGCTTAGTACGCTATAATGAGCAGTTCTTC	CASSLVRYNEQFF
TRBV9	.	TRBJ2-3	.	TGTGCCAGCAGCGAGGGGATTGCCCTGGGGAATACGCAGTATTTT	CASSEGIALGNTQYF
TRBV27	few	TRBJ1-5	.	TGTGCCAGCAGTTTAACATTAGCAGATAGCAATCAGCCCCAGCATTTT	CASSLTLADSNQPQHF
TRBV18	.	TRBJ1-1	.	TGTGCCAGCTCACCTGGGGCGGGGGGGAACACTGAAGCTTTCTTT	CASSPGAGGNTEAFF